These 2 T cell receptor beta chains share one sample of origin, sequenced in a study of vaccination effects on CD4 cells after COVID-19. Antigen-specific CD4+ T cells were first expanded with viral peptide pools by the ViraFEST assay and only then sequenced. Isolation of CD4+ T cells took place after nine to ten days of culture. Of the BNT162b2 and mRNA-1273 vaccines, participants received two doses of one or the other. No antigen has been identified for these receptors. This table comes from immunoSEQ multiplex PCR, and its TCRdb copy is limited to in-frame clones, with some not included. The profile shows 80,000 to 95,000 clones, under 85% of them singletons. The sequences come from CD4+ T cells from PBMCs cultured with HCoV-OC43 spike peptides, collected after COVID-19 vaccination. The subset was: HCoV-OC43 spike overlapping peptide pool stimulation. The receptors were gathered from a human donor who received a COVID-19 vaccine.

The chain employs TRBV5-1 and TRBJ1-2; D not resolved. This CDR3 is built from 13 residues. Deletions cut 7 bases from V and 4 bases from J, with 14 bases between. Germline-derived CDR1 and CDR2 are SGHRS and YFSETQ. The CDR3 DNA follows: TGCGCCAGCGGCGGACGGGAGGGCTATGGCTACACCTTC. Its protein product is CASGGREGYGYTF. Filled out from reference TRBV5-1 and TRBJ1-2, the complete variable domain reads KAGVTQTPRYLIKTRGQQVTLSCSPISGHRSVSWYQQTPGQGLQFLFEYFSETQRNKGNFPGRFSGRQFSNSRSEMNVSTLELGDSALYLCASGGREGYGYTFGSGTRLTVV.

The chain employs TRBV5-5 and TRBJ2-1, with 10 nucleotides matching TRBD1. Germline V gives CDR1 SGHKS, CDR2 YYEKEE (reference sequence). J gave up 2 bases and V 3 bases, and 5 bases lay outside the gene matches. This CDR3 is 16 amino acids long. The chain's CDR3 is CASSSTGTGAYNEQFF. CDR3 sequence (DNA): TGTGCCAGCAGCTCGACCGGGACAGGGGCCTACAATGAGCAGTTCTTC.